This T cell receptor beta chain was captured in a study of blood T cell repertoires in COVID-19. Study information: There were acute and convalescent COVID-19 samples, and they came from the United States, Italy and Spain. T cells, B-cell-depleted T cells, or PBMCs provided the cDNA or gDNA that served as material.

The CDR3 has 14 residues. V shed 5 bases and J 6 bases; nucleotides not matched to a gene: 5. Germline assignment: CDR1 LNHDA and CDR2 SQIVND (reference sequence). Under the authors' procedure: Reference gene primers were amplified, and this amplification served to estimate nucleated cell counts. Sequencing used immunoSEQ multiplex PCR; TCRdb keeps in-frame clones, though not all of them. That table is the source of V, J and clone size, and D and trimming were worked out from the DNA. The table shows around 250,000 clones, with about four fifths occurring only once. This clone was detected only a few times.

The source of this sequence is a man in his fifties or sixties with active or convalescent COVID-19. This rearrangement joins TRBV19 to TRBJ2-4; 9 bases are shared with TRBD2. The sequenced sample consisted of peripheral blood. CDR3 DNA: TGTGCCAGTAGTTCGGCGGGGGGGGCAAACATTCAGTACTTC. The encoded protein is CASSSAGGANIQYF.